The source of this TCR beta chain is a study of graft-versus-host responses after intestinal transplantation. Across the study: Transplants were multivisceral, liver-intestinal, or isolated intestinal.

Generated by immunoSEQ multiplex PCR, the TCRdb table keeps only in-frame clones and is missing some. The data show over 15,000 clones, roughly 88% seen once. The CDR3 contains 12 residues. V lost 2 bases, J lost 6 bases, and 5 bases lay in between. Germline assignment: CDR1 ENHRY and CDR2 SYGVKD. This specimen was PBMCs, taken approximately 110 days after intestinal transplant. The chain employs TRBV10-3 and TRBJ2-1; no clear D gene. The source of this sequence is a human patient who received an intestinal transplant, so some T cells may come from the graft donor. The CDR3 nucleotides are TGTGCCATCAGTGAGCTCCTCAATGAGCAGTTCTTC. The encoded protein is CAISELLNEQFF.